Sequencing of this T cell receptor (beta chain) was carried out in a study of blood T cell repertoires in COVID-19. Study summary: Sources were T cells, B-cell-depleted T cells, or PBMCs; the material itself was cDNA or gDNA.

The CDR3 loop spans 14 amino acids. Study processing details: Nucleated cell number was recorded as an estimate derived from reference gene primer amplification. Sequencing used immunoSEQ multiplex PCR; TCRdb keeps in-frame clones, though not all of them. V and J calls and clone size are copied from that table; D and trimming were computed from the DNA. The sample holds 90,000 to 100,000 clones, around 85% seen once. This receptor was obtained from a human donor in a cohort sampled during active COVID-19. Material: peripheral blood. The chain recombines TRBV21-1 with TRBJ2-7; the DNA was not compared with TRBD1, the D call given in the table. TRBV21-1 has pseudogene status. In nucleotides, the CDR3 is TGTGCCAGCAGCCCCGGGACAGCCCCGCCGGGGCAGTACTTC. Translating it yields CASSPGTAPPGQYF.